This TCR beta chain was captured by sequencing in a study of T cells after yellow fever vaccination. Study-level findings and limits: The secondary response was weaker, and its peak arrived faster, on day 5 versus 15.

This clonotype was recorded a few times. The antigen is not known. TCRdb re-called the 5' RACE reads through MiXCR, storing one row per CDR3 protein. The repertoire holds hundreds of thousands of distinct CDR3 sequences, with about 13% as singletons. This CDR3 has 13 residues. V lost 3 bases, J lost 3 bases, and 8 bases lay in between. The specimen was PBMCs, collected on the day of the yellow fever booster vaccination. This receptor was obtained from a man aged 25 to 40 who received the YFV17D yellow fever vaccine. The chain has TRBV12-3 or TRBV12-4 and TRBJ1-2; D gene unclear. CDR3 bases: TGTGCCAGCAGTTTGGAGGTTGACTATGGCTACACCTTC. Amino acid sequence: CASSLEVDYGYTF.